This T cell receptor beta chain came from a study of T-cell reconstitution after alpha-beta-depleted transplantation in children. Study conclusions and caveats: T-cell counts and diversity were attributed mostly to newly produced T cells one year after transplant.

Concerning this clonotype itself: Its specificity is not known.

The CDR3 extends over 17 amino acids. Unmatched junction bases numbered 12, after V lost 5 bases and J lost 2 bases. Germline V gives CDR1 MDHEN, CDR2 SYDVKM. The library targeted TCRbeta and was prepared with unique molecular identifiers. TCRdb independently ran MiXCR on the PCR reads; one entry per CDR3 protein. The sample has more than 400,000 distinct CDR3 sequences; 11% are singletons. V gene TRBV28 combines with J gene TRBJ2-1; TRBD2 matches at 7 bases. The sequence was collected from a female patient aged 2-15 years who had a stem cell transplant for aplastic anemia, so the T cells may come from the graft donor. The specimen was PBMCs, mostly from graft donor cells, collected 180 days after TCRalphabeta/CD19-depleted stem cell transplant. Here the CDR3 DNA reads TGTGCCAGCAGTGGGGGGGTGGAGGGAGAAGCCTACAATGAGCAGTTCTTC. Translating it yields CASSGGVEGEAYNEQFF.